These T cell receptor beta chains were read from a single sample in a study of T cells after posttransplantation cyclophosphamide. Assay used: immunoSEQ multiplex PCR; TCRdb lists only in-frame clones, some missing. The sample contains roughly 14,000 clones, about four fifths of which appear only once. Material for sequencing was memory CD4+ T cells sorted from PBMCs. The receptors come from a man aged 50-59 years in good health, CMV-negative, and a related stem cell transplant donor. The CDR3 runs from the conserved cysteine through the conserved F or W. A D gene is named only where the DNA matches it firmly. Clone size is given for some rows only: seen once, a few or many times, or a class if the clone is expanded.

j_call clone_size v_call d_call cdr3_aa cdr3_nt
TRBJ2-5 - TRBV19 TRBD2 CASSPTSGGRETQYF TGTGCCAGTAGTCCGACTAGCGGGGGACGGGAGACCCAGTACTTC
TRBJ1-1 - TRBV7-2 TRBD1 CASSFGQVNTEAFF TGTGCCAGCAGCTTCGGACAGGTCAACACTGAAGCTTTCTTT
TRBJ1-1 - TRBV4-2 - CASSQEGGTGAFF TGTGCCAGCAGCCAAGAGGGGGGGACCGGGGCTTTCTTT
TRBJ2-7 - TRBV28 - CASIEGGTYEQYF TGTGCCAGCATTGAGGGCGGAACCTACGAGCAGTACTTC
TRBJ2-3 - TRBV2 TRBD2 CASSEQRDTDTQYF TGTGCCAGCAGTGAACAGCGGGACACAGATACGCAGTATTTT
TRBJ2-3 - TRBV19 TRBD2 CASSIRLAGDAYTQYF TGTGCCAGTAGTATCCGACTAGCGGGGGATGCTTATACGCAGTATTTT
TRBJ2-1 - TRBV18 - CASSPNVADNNEQFF TGTGCCAGCTCACCTAATGTAGCGGACAACAATGAGCAGTTCTTC
TRBJ2-3 - TRBV2 - CASSENRDTDTQYF TGTGCCAGCAGTGAAAACAGGGACACAGATACGCAGTATTTT
TRBJ2-4 - TRBV7-8 - CASSPPLRFGGAKNIQYF TGTGCCAGCAGCCCCCCTCTCCGGTTCGGGGGAGCCAAAAACATTCAGTACTTC
TRBJ2-7 - TRBV19 TRBD2 CASSLLAGQNYEQYF TGTGCCAGTAGTCTACTAGCGGGCCAAAACTACGAGCAGTACTTC
TRBJ1-1 once TRBV19 - CASSIVSGDEAFF TGTGCCAGTAGTATAGTATCCGGGGATGAAGCTTTCTTT
TRBJ1-6 few TRBV11-1 TRBD1 CASSRDSIRSPLHF TGTGCCAGCAGTCGGGACAGCATTCGTTCACCCCTCCACTTT
TRBJ1-1 - TRBV19 - CASRAGVPPEAFF TGTGCCAGTAGGGCGGGGGTTCCCCCTGAAGCTTTCTTT
TRBJ2-1 - TRBV27 TRBD2 CASSSLTSGSGNEQFF TGTGCCAGCAGTTCACTAACTAGCGGGAGTGGGAATGAGCAGTTCTTC
TRBJ2-1 - TRBV19 TRBD2 CASDDSGGNEQFF TGTGCCAGTGATGACAGCGGGGGCAATGAGCAGTTCTTC
TRBJ2-2 few TRBV29-1 - CSVGQNTGELFF TGCAGCGTTGGGCAGAACACCGGGGAGCTGTTTTTT
TRBJ1-2 - TRBV6-4 TRBD1 CASSDVPGQGYGYTF TGTGCCAGCAGTGACGTCCCGGGACAGGGGTATGGCTACACCTTC
TRBJ2-1 - TRBV9 TRBD2 CASSPIPAGGTGEQFF TGTGCCAGCAGCCCTATACCAGCGGGGGGTACAGGGGAGCAGTTCTTC
TRBJ1-2 - TRBV10-3 - CAISESAASNYGYTF TGTGCCATCAGTGAGTCGGCGGCTTCTAACTATGGCTACACCTTC
TRBJ2-7 - TRBV7-9 TRBD2 CASRTGGTSGSYEQYF TGTGCCAGCAGAACCGGCGGGACTAGCGGGTCCTACGAGCAGTACTTC
TRBJ1-6 - TRBV29-1 - CSVREQENSPLHF TGCAGCGTGAGGGAGCAAGAAAATTCCCCCCTCCACTTT
TRBJ2-5 - TRBV15 - CATSRAVEETQYF TGTGCCACCAGCAGAGCAGTGGAAGAGACCCAGTACTTC
TRBJ2-1 once TRBV21-1 - CASRSGRVENEQFF TGTGCCAGCAGGTCAGGGAGGGTAGAGAATGAGCAGTTCTTC
TRBJ2-7 - TRBV4-1 - CASSYGHDSSYEQYF TGCGCCAGCAGCTATGGACACGATAGCTCCTACGAGCAGTACTTC
TRBJ1-1 - TRBV9 TRBD1 CASSTRTGSTEAFF TGTGCCAGCAGCACGAGGACAGGGAGCACTGAAGCTTTCTTT
TRBJ1-1 - TRBV28 - CASSFMPIRGTEAFF TGTGCCAGCAGTTTTATGCCGATACGGGGAACTGAAGCTTTCTTT
TRBJ2-7 - TRBV13 TRBD2 CASSPGTSFNEQYF TGTGCCAGCAGCCCCGGGACTAGCTTCAACGAGCAGTACTTC
TRBJ2-2 - TRBV7-2 - CASSLWGVIAGELFF TGTGCCAGCAGCTTATGGGGGGTGATAGCCGGGGAGCTGTTTTTT
TRBJ1-1 - TRBV2 TRBD1 CASSEGTGAMNTEAFF TGTGCCAGCAGTGAAGGGACAGGGGCCATGAACACTGAAGCTTTCTTT
TRBJ2-5 - TRBV5-1 - CASTPLGSETQYF TGCGCCAGCACCCCTCTTGGTAGCGAGACCCAGTACTTC
TRBJ1-5 - TRBV6-1 - CASSEGQGRVNQPQHF TGTGCCAGCAGTGAAGGTCAGGGTAGAGTTAATCAGCCCCAGCATTTT
TRBJ2-2 - TRBV7-7 - CASSDDQVGDVDTGELFF TGTGCCAGCAGTGATGACCAAGTAGGAGACGTCGACACCGGGGAGCTGTTTTTT
TRBJ2-5 - TRBV25-1 TRBD2 CASSRRGGTQYF TGTGCCAGCAGCCGTCGGGGGGGGACCCAGTACTTC
TRBJ1-1 - TRBV12-5 - CASGKATEAEAFF TGTGCTAGTGGTAAAGCGACCGAGGCTGAAGCTTTCTTT
TRBJ2-2 - TRBV18 TRBD2 CASSPGLAGTGELFF TGTGCCAGCTCACCGGGACTAGCGGGCACCGGGGAGCTGTTTTTT
TRBJ2-2 few TRBV7-3 - CASSLVAGADTGELFF TGTGCCAGCAGCTTGGTTGCGGGGGCGGACACCGGGGAGCTGTTTTTT
TRBJ2-5 - TRBV6-6 - CASSPEGEETQYF TGTGCCAGCAGCCCCGAGGGGGAAGAGACCCAGTACTTC
TRBJ1-5 - TRBV6-5 - CASSYSSRGFNQPQHF TGTGCCAGCAGTTACTCGAGCAGGGGATTTAATCAGCCCCAGCATTTT
TRBJ1-3 - TRBV6-6 - CASSFNSRNTIYF TGTGCCAGCAGTTTCAACAGCCGAAACACCATATATTTT
TRBJ2-3 - TRBV6-1 TRBD2 CASSVHSAGGTYF TGTGCCAGCAGTGTACACTCAGCGGGGGGGACGTATTTT
TRBJ1-1 - TRBV19 - CASSLGSTEAFF TGTGCCAGTAGTCTCGGTTCCACTGAAGCTTTCTTT
TRBJ1-4 - TRBV4-3 TRBD1 CASSRSYRGEKLFF TGCGCCAGCAGCCGAAGTTACAGGGGGGAAAAACTGTTTTTT
TRBJ1-2 - TRBV5-4 - CASRLESDYGYTF TGTGCCAGCAGGCTGGAGAGTGACTATGGCTACACCTTC
TRBJ2-5 - TRBV9 TRBD1 CASSRLSGQGRETQYF TGTGCCAGCAGCCGACTTTCAGGACAGGGGAGAGAGACCCAGTACTTC
TRBJ2-2 - TRBV2 TRBD1 CASKRDRGDPGELFF TGTGCCAGCAAAAGAGACAGGGGGGACCCCGGGGAGCTGTTTTTT